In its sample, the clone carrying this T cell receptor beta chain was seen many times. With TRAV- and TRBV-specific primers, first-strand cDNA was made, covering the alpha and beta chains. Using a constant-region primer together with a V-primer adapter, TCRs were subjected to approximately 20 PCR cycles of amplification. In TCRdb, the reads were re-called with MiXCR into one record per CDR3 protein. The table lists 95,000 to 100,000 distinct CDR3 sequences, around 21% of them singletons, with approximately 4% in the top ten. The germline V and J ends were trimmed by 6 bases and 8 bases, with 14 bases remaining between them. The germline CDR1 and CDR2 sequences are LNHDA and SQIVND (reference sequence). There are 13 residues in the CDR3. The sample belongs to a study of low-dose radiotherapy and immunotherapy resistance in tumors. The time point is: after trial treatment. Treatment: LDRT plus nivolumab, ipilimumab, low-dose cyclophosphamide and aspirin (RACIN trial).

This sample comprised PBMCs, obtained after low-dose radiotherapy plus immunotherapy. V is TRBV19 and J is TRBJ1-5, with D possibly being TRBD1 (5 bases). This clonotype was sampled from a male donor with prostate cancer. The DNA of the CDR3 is TGTGCCAGTAGCGAGGGACTTGGGGAGCCCCAGCATTTT. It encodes CASSEGLGEPQHF.